Each of the 28 T cell receptor beta chains below was sequenced from the same sample in a study of cytotoxic CD8 clonotypes in ibrutinib-treated CLL. The method was immunoSEQ multiplex PCR; TCRdb's version includes in-frame clones alone and lacks a portion of them. The sample shows roughly 16,000 clones, roughly 66% of them seen only once. The starting material was PBMCs, obtained before ibrutinib treatment. Receptors were obtained from a human donor with chronic lymphocytic leukemia.

This clone was counted a single time. V gene TRBV10-2 combines with J gene TRBJ2-7; D unresolved. V shed 0 bases and J shed 1 base, with 13 bases lying between them. The germline CDR1 and CDR2 sequences are WSHSY and SAAADI. This CDR3 contains 16 residues. The CDR3 DNA reads TGCGCCAGCAGTGAGTCTATCGGAGTCCGGTCCTACGAGCAGTACTTC. It yields the protein CASSESIGVRSYEQYF.

This clone was detected only a few times. The chain couples TRBV30 to TRBJ1-1; D gene uncertain. From germline, CDR1 is GTSNPN and CDR2 SVGIG (reference sequence). The CDR3 loop spans 14 amino acids. V shed 1 base and J shed 1 base, with 10 bases lying between them. The DNA of the CDR3 is TGTGCCTGGAGTGAGAACCCAGGGAACACTGAAGCTTTCTTT. Protein sequence: CAWSENPGNTEAFF.

The chain uses TRBV7-2 and TRBJ1-2; TRBD1 matches 7 bases. The germline CDR1 and CDR2 sequences are SGHTA and FQGNSA. Trimming cost V 3 bases and J 5 bases; bases outside gene matches: 6. The length of the CDR3 is 14 residues. The CDR3 spells CASSFGTAPYGYTF. DNA for the CDR3: TGTGCCAGCAGCTTCGGGACAGCACCTTATGGCTACACCTTC. Variable domain in full (rest from reference TRBV7-2 and TRBJ1-2): GAGVSQSPSNKVTEKGKDVELRCDPISGHTALYWYRQSLGQGLEFLIYFQGNSAPDKSGLPSDRFSAERTGGSVSTLTIQRTQQEDSAVYLCASSFGTAPYGYTFGSGTRLTVV.

This chain uses TRBV7-6 with TRBJ1-1; possible D gene TRBD1, 6 bases. The V gene lost 6 bases and the J gene lost 2 bases, with 13 bases spanning the gap. Germline V gene sequence: CDR1 SGHVS, CDR2 FNYEAQ. The CDR3 runs to 14 residues. CDR3 in DNA: TGTGCCAGCAGACTAGGGGGGCCCAACACTGAAGCTTTCTTT. As protein: CASRLGGPNTEAFF.

The V and J genes are TRBV14 and TRBJ1-5; the D gene is possibly TRBD1 (6 bases). Germline V gives CDR1 SGHDN, CDR2 FVKESK. V lost 4 bases and J lost 7, with 11 bases in between. The CDR3 covers 13 residues. The chain's CDR3 is CASSPRGGQPQHF. The CDR3 nucleotides are TGTGCCAGCAGCCCGCGTGGGGGCCAGCCCCAGCATTTT.

This clone was detected a few times. This rearrangement joins TRBV18 to TRBJ1-1; a possible D gene is TRBD1 (5 bases). The CDR3 extends over 15 amino acids. V was trimmed by 3 bases and J by 1 base, leaving 12 bases between them. The V gene's germline CDR1 is KGHSH and CDR2 LQKENI. CDR3 bases: TGTGCCAGCTCACCGGCTTCCGGACAGAACACTGAAGCTTTCTTT. Amino acids: CASSPASGQNTEAFF.

The chain combines TRBV10-1 with TRBJ2-2; D gene ambiguous. V lost 4 bases, J lost 7 bases, and 7 bases lay in between. CDR1 is WNHNN and CDR2 is SYGVQD in the germline V gene (reference sequence). The CDR3 has 12 amino acids. The CDR3 bases are TGCGCCAGCAGTGTTGTAAACGGGGAGCTGTTTTTT. Protein product: CASSVVNGELFF.

The V gene is TRBV5-1, the J gene TRBJ2-5, with 9 bases identical to TRBD2. Germline lookup yields CDR1 SGHRS and CDR2 YFSETQ. Trimming took 4 bases from V and 10 from J; bases not matched to a gene: 17. The CDR3 spans 16 residues. CDR3 region: CASSPFGGGAPRDQYF. The DNA for the CDR3 is TGCGCCAGCAGCCCCTTTGGCGGGGGGGCCCCCAGGGACCAGTACTTC.

This clone was found a few times. The chain links TRBV9 to TRBJ1-2; D is possibly TRBD1 (6 bases). This CDR3 spans 13 amino acids. The V gene lost 4 bases and the J gene lost 4 bases, with 11 bases spanning the gap. Per germline, CDR1 SGDLS and CDR2 YYNGEE. In DNA form, the CDR3 reads TGTGCCAGCAGCCCCTCACAGGGCTATGGCTACACCTTC. This translates into CASSPSQGYGYTF.

The rearrangement uses TRBV4-2 and TRBJ2-7; D is undetermined. V was pared by 5 bases and J by 7 bases, with 9 bases between. This CDR3 has 11 residues. CDR1 is LGHNA, CDR2 YNFKEQ, per germline. CDR3 sequence: CASSMGFEQYV. The DNA of the CDR3 is TGTGCCAGCAGCATGGGGTTTGAGCAGTACGTC.

This chain joins TRBV27 and TRBJ2-6, with no clear D. V was trimmed by 3 bases and J by 1 base, leaving 4 bases between them. This CDR3 contains 14 residues. CDR1 and CDR2 (germline): MNHEY, SMNVEV (reference sequence). The CDR3 region has the DNA TGTGCCAGCAGTTTTTATTCTGGGGCCAACGTCCTGACTTTC. Amino acids: CASSFYSGANVLTF.

The V and J genes are TRBV6-6 and TRBJ2-7; 8 bases map to TRBD1. J gave up 7 bases and V 2 bases, and 7 bases lay outside the gene matches. The CDR3 has 14 residues. Germline V gene data show CDR1 as MNHNY and CDR2 as SVGAGI (reference sequence). The CDR3 DNA reads TGTGCCAGCAGTTACCGGGACAGGACCGGGGAGCAGTACTTC. Translating gives CASSYRDRTGEQYF.

The chain couples TRBV18 to TRBJ2-1, with 11 bases matching TRBD2. V shed 7 bases and J 0 bases; nucleotides not matched to a gene: 14. Per germline, CDR1 KGHSH and CDR2 LQKENI. There are 19 residues in the CDR3. This CDR3 is CASFHPGLAVMSSYNEQFF. The CDR3 DNA reads as TGTGCCAGCTTCCATCCGGGACTAGCGGTGATGAGCTCCTACAATGAGCAGTTCTTC. Filled out from reference TRBV18 and TRBJ2-1, the complete variable domain reads NAGVMQNPRHLVRRRGQEARLRCSPMKGHSHVYWYRQLPEEGLKFMVYLQKENIIDESGMPKERFSAEFPKEGPSILRIQQVVRGDSAAYFCASFHPGLAVMSSYNEQFFGPGTRLTVL.

V and J are TRBV18 and TRBJ1-5; D is undetermined. Germline-derived CDR1 and CDR2 are KGHSH and LQKENI. The germline V and J ends were trimmed by 0 bases and 2 bases, with 8 bases remaining between them. The CDR3 runs to 15 residues. The DNA of the CDR3 is TGTGCCAGCTCACCACCAGGGATTGGCAATCAGCCCCAGCATTTT. It translates to CASSPPGIGNQPQHF.

This sequence joins TRBV29-1 and TRBJ2-3, with D perhaps matching TRBD1 (6 bases). Germline V gives CDR1 SQVTM, CDR2 ANQGSEA. With 7 bases removed from V and 4 bases from J, the gap between germline ends came to 9 bases. This CDR3 is 11 amino acids long. The CDR3 spells CSGQVPDTQYF. The CDR3 DNA sequence: TGCAGCGGACAGGTGCCAGATACGCAGTATTTT.

The CDR3 reads CASSLPLDRGASYGYTF. The CDR3 DNA sequence: TGTGCCAGCAGCTTACCCCTGGACAGGGGAGCGTCCTATGGCTACACCTTC. This chain connects TRBV7-8 to TRBJ1-2; 9 bases line up with TRBD1. J was trimmed by 4 bases and V by 2 bases; bases with no gene match: 11. The germline V gene has CDR1 SGHVS and CDR2 FQNEAQ. The CDR3 length is 17 residues.

V and J are TRBV13 and TRBJ1-2; unclear D gene. From germline, CDR1 is PRHDT and CDR2 FYEKMQ (reference sequence). This CDR3 is 16 amino acids long. V was cut by 3 bases and J by 6 bases, with 20 bases left in between. The CDR3 spells CASSFVKVGVFDGYTF. CDR3 in DNA: TGTGCCAGCAGCTTCGTCAAGGTTGGGGTTTTTGATGGCTACACCTTC.

J is TRBJ1-5 and V is TRBV2, with D possibly TRBD1 on 6 matching bases. Trimming removed 7 bases at V and 9 bases at J, with 22 bases between. The length of the CDR3 is 15 residues. CDR1 is SNHLY and CDR2 is FYNNEI in the germline V gene. In nucleotides, the CDR3 is TGTGCCAGCACAGAACAGGTGGGGGGCCAGAGGCCCCAGCATTTT. It is translated as CASTEQVGGQRPQHF. The full variable domain, completed using reference TRBV2 and TRBJ1-5, is EPEVTQTPSHQVTQMGQEVILRCVPISNHLYFYWYRQILGQKVEFLVSFYNNEISEKSEIFDDQFSVERPDGSNFTLKIRSTKLEDSAMYFCASTEQVGGQRPQHFGDGTRLSIL.

The rearrangement uses TRBV21-1 and TRBJ2-5; TRBD1 is the table's D call and was not checked against the DNA. TRBV21-1 is a known pseudogene. This CDR3 has 14 amino acids. This chain's CDR3 is CASSRRDREETQYF. CDR3 sequence (DNA): TGTGCCAGCAGCAGACGGGACAGGGAAGAGACCCAGTACTTC.

This chain uses TRBV19 with TRBJ2-2; D gene uncertain. Germline lookup yields CDR1 LNHDA and CDR2 SQIVND (reference sequence). V lost 6 bases and J 5 bases, leaving 7 bases between the germline ends. The CDR3 spans 12 residues. The CDR3 sequence: CASRDSTGELFF. The CDR3 DNA reads TGTGCCAGTAGAGACTCAACCGGGGAGCTGTTTTTT.

The rearrangement uses TRBV19 and TRBJ2-1, with no clear D. This CDR3 has 14 residues. CDR1 and CDR2 from the germline V gene are LNHDA and SQIVND (reference sequence). Trimming cost V 5 bases and J 3 bases, with 11 bases left between them. This chain's CDR3 is CASSLWLDYNEQFF. DNA for the CDR3: TGTGCCAGTAGTTTGTGGCTCGACTACAATGAGCAGTTCTTC.

This clone was detected a few times. This chain connects TRBV19 to TRBJ2-3; no clear D. Germline loops: CDR1 LNHDA, CDR2 SQIVND (reference sequence). The CDR3 loop spans 14 amino acids. Trimming removed 4 bases at V and 4 bases at J, with 12 bases between. CDR3 amino acids: CASSTGRGADTQYF. The CDR3 DNA sequence: TGTGCCAGTAGTACCGGCCGTGGGGCAGATACGCAGTATTTT. Complete variable domain (other parts from reference TRBV19 and TRBJ2-3): DGGITQSPKYLFRKEGQNVTLSCEQNLNHDAMYWYRQDPGQGLRLIYYSQIVNDFQKGDIAEGYSVSREKKESFPLTVTSAQKNPTAFYLCASSTGRGADTQYFGPGTRLTVL.

The chain couples TRBV2 to TRBJ1-2; D gene uncertain. V was cut by 8 bases and J by 0 bases, with 13 bases left in between. The CDR3 spans 14 residues. Germline assignment: CDR1 SNHLY and CDR2 FYNNEI. CDR3 residues: CASEGRGPNYGYTF. CDR3 coding DNA: TGTGCCAGCGAAGGAAGAGGTCCTAACTATGGCTACACCTTC.

The chain has TRBV28 and TRBJ2-7; D is possibly TRBD2 (5 bases). The germline CDR1 and CDR2 sequences are MDHEN and SYDVKM. The CDR3 consists of 13 residues. The germline V and J ends were trimmed by 6 bases and 3 bases, with 12 bases remaining between them. CDR3 sequence: CASSLPAGYEQYF. The CDR3 DNA sequence: TGTGCCAGCAGCCTACCTGCGGGCTACGAGCAGTACTTC. Using reference TRBV28 and TRBJ2-7 for the parts outside the CDR3, the full variable domain is DVKVTQSSRYLVKRTGEKVFLECVQDMDHENMFWYRQDPGLGLRLIYFSYDVKMKEKGDIPEGYSVSREKKERFSLILESASTNQTSMYLCASSLPAGYEQYFGPGTRLTVT.

The chain recombines TRBV29-1 with TRBJ2-7; no definite D call. The CDR3 runs to 15 residues. Trimming shortened V by 1 base and J by 0 bases, and 13 bases separated the two germline ends. CDR1 and CDR2 (germline): SQVTM, ANQGSEA. CDR3 bases: TGCAGCGTTGAAGCTTTCGGGCAAAGCTCCTACGAGCAGTACTTC. This translates into CSVEAFGQSSYEQYF.

This clone showed up just once. The rearrangement links TRBV28 to TRBJ1-2; possibly TRBD1 for D (6 bases). The CDR3 covers 12 residues. Germline V gene sequence: CDR1 MDHEN, CDR2 SYDVKM. Trimming cost V 5 bases and J 8 bases, with 12 bases left between them. The CDR3 protein is CASSPLGGGYTF. CDR3 sequence (DNA): TGTGCCAGCAGTCCATTAGGGGGGGGCTACACCTTC.

The chain is built from TRBV5-1 and TRBJ1-2; TRBD1 aligns across 7 bases. The CDR3 totals 12 residues. CDR1 SGHRS and CDR2 YFSETQ come from the germline V gene. V gave up 0 bases and J gave up 7 bases; unmatched junction bases: 0. CDR3 in DNA: TGCGCCAGCAGCTTGGACAGGGGTGGCTACACCTTC. Its protein product is CASSLDRGGYTF.

This clone showed up just a few times. The chain combines TRBV9 with TRBJ2-2, with 7 bases fitting TRBD2. This CDR3 is built from 16 residues. Germline V gives CDR1 SGDLS, CDR2 YYNGEE. J gave up 4 bases and V 0 bases, and 6 bases lay outside the gene matches. The CDR3 nucleotides are TGTGCCAGCAGCGTAGCGCCTAGCGGAGGCACCGGGGAGCTGTTTTTT. Translating it yields CASSVAPSGGTGELFF.